This section outlines one T cell receptor (beta chain) sequence together with its context. The data belong to a study of blood T cell repertoires in COVID-19. Study-wide context: COVID-19 samples, acute and convalescent, were from the United States, Italy and Spain. Sources were T cells, B-cell-depleted T cells, or PBMCs; the material itself was cDNA or gDNA.

In the authors' workflow: Amplification from reference gene primers served as the basis for estimated nucleated cell counts. Assay: immunoSEQ multiplex PCR; the TCRdb copy retains only in-frame clones and omits some. V and J calls and clone size are copied from that table; D and trimming were computed from the DNA. The table records 75,000 to 100,000 clones, approximately 86% of them present only once. CDR3 length: 13 amino acids. CDR1 MNHEY and CDR2 SVGAGI come from the germline V gene. V lost 6 bases, J lost 6 bases, and 4 bases stayed unmatched. This TCR came from an elderly man with acute or convalescent COVID-19. This chain links TRBV6-5 with TRBJ2-1; TRBD2 matches at 8 bases. The sequencing input was peripheral blood. The CDR3 DNA reads as TGTGCCAGCAGACTAGCGGCCTTCAATGAGCAGTTCTTC. Translation: CASRLAAFNEQFF.